The clone carrying this T cell receptor beta chain was counted a few times. Its antigen is not known. The CDR3 is 18 residues long. The germline V gene encodes CDR1 LGHNA and CDR2 YSLEER. With V trimmed by 5 bases and J by 1 base, 14 bases remained unmatched. This record belongs to a study of T cells after yellow fever vaccination. Whole-study findings and limits: Shared CD4/CD8 clonotypes were a small share, likely from convergent recombination. Secondary responses were weaker yet peaked faster, day 5 versus 15. Re-detected after boosting: most primary clones, around 96% of CD4 and about 85% of CD8.

Via MiXCR, TCRdb re-called the 5' RACE reads, giving one row per CDR3 protein. The sample carries 450,000 to 650,000 distinct CDR3 sequences, about 13% recorded once. The genes are TRBV4-3 and TRBJ1-1, with TRBD1 matching 9 bases. Sample: PBMCs, taken on the day of the yellow fever booster vaccination. The source is a man under 40 who received the YFV17D yellow fever vaccine. CDR3 nucleotide sequence: TGCGCCAGCAGCTACGAGATCTACCCGGGACAGGGGAACACTGAAGCTTTCTTT. Protein sequence: CASSYEIYPGQGNTEAFF.